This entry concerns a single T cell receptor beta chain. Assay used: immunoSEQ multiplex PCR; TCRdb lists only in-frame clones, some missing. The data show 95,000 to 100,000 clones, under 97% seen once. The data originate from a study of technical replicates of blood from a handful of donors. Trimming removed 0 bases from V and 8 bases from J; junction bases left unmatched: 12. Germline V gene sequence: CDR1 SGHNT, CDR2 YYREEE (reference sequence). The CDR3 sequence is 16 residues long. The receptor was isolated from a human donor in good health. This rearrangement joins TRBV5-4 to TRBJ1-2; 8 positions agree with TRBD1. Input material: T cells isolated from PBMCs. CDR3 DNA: TGTGCCAGCAGCTTGGGTGCAGGGGGCGTTGCTTTCGGCTACACCTTC. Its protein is CASSLGAGGVAFGYTF.